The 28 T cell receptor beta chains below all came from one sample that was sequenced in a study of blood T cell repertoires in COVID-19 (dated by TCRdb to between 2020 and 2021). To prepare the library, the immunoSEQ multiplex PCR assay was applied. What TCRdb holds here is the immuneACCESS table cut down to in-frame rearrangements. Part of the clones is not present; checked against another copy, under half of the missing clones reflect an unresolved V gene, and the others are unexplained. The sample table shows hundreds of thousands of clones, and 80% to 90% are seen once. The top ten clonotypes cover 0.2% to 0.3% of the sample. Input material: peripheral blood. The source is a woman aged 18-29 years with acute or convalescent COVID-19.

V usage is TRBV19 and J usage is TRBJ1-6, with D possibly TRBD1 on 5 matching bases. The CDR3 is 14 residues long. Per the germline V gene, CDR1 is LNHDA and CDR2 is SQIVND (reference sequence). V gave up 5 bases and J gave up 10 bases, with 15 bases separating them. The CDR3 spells CASSAMQGGSPLHF. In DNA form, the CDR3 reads TGTGCCAGTAGTGCCATGCAGGGCGGATCACCCCTCCACTTT.

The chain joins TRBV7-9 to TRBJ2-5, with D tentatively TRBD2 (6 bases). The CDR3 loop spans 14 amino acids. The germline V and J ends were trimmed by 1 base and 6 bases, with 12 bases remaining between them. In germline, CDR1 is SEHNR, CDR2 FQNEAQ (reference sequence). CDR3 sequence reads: CASSLDGGVKTQYF. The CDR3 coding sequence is TGTGCCAGCAGCTTAGACGGAGGGGTAAAGACCCAGTACTTC.

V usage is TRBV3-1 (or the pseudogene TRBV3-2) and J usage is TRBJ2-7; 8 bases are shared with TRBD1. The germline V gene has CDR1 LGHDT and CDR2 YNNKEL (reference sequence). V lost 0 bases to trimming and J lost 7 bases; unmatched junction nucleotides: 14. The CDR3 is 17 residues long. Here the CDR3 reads CASSQEGTGGYPREQYF. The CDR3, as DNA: TGTGCCAGCAGCCAAGAAGGAACAGGGGGTTACCCAAGGGAGCAGTACTTC.

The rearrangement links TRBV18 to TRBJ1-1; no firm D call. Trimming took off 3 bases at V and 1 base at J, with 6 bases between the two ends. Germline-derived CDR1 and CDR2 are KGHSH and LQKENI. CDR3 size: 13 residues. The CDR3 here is CASSPKQNTEAFF. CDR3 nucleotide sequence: TGTGCCAGCTCACCCAAGCAGAACACTGAAGCTTTCTTT. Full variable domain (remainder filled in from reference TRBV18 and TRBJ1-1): NAGVMQNPRHLVRRRGQEARLRCSPMKGHSHVYWYRQLPEEGLKFMVYLQKENIIDESGMPKERFSAEFPKEGPSILRIQQVVRGDSAAYFCASSPKQNTEAFFGQGTRLTVV.

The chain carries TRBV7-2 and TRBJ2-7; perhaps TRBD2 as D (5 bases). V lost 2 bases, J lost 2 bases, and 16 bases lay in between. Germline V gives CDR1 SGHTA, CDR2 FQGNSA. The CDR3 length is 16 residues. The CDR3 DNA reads TGTGCCAGCAGCTTAATGAGCGGAAACCGAGCCTACGAGCAGTACTTC. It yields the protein CASSLMSGNRAYEQYF.

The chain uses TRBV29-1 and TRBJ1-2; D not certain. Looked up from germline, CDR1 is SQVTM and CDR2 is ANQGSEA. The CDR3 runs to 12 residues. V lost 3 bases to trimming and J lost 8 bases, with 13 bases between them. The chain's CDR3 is CSVDFGVIGYTF. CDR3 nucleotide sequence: TGCAGCGTTGATTTCGGTGTAATAGGCTACACCTTC.

CDR3: CASSQEGVGGVETQYF. The CDR3 DNA follows: TGCGCCAGCAGCCAAGAGGGGGTGGGAGGGGTAGAGACCCAGTACTTC. The chain links TRBV4-3 to TRBJ2-5, with 7 positions matching TRBD2. The CDR3 spans 16 residues. The J segment lost 4 bases and the V segment lost 0 bases, leaving 8 bases of the junction unmatched. Germline V gives CDR1 LGHNA, CDR2 YSLEER.

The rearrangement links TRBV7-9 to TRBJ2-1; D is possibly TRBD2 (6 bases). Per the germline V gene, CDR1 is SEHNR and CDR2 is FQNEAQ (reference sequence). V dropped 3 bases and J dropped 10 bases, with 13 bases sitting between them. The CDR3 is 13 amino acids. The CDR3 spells CASSFAGMGEQFF. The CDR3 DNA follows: TGTGCCAGCAGCTTCGCGGGGATGGGGGAGCAGTTCTTC.

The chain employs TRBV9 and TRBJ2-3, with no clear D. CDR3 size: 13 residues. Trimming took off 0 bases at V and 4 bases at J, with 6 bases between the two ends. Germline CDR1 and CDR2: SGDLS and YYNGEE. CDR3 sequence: CASSVVSPDTQYF. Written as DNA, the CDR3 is TGTGCCAGCAGCGTAGTTAGCCCAGATACGCAGTATTTT.

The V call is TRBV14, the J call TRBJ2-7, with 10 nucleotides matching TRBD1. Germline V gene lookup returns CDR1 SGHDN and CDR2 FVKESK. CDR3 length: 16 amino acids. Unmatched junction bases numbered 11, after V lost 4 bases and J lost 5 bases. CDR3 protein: CASSLSPGQGIHEQYF. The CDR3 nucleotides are TGTGCCAGCAGCCTTTCCCCGGGACAGGGGATCCACGAGCAGTACTTC.

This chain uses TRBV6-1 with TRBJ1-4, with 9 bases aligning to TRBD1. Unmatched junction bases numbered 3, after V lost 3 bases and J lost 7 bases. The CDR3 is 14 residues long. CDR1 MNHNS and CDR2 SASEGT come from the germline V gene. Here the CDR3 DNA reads TGTGCCAGCAGTGACACAGGGGGCCTTGAAAAACTGTTTTTT. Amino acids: CASSDTGGLEKLFF.

This CDR3 is CASSEGSGGADEQFF. The CDR3 DNA reads as TGTGCCAGCAGTGAAGGCAGCGGGGGGGCCGATGAGCAGTTCTTC. The chain is built from TRBV2 and TRBJ2-1, with TRBD2 matching over 10 bases. Looked up from germline, CDR1 is SNHLY and CDR2 is FYNNEI. The J segment lost 8 bases and the V segment lost 1 base, leaving 5 bases of the junction unmatched. The CDR3 is 15 amino acids.

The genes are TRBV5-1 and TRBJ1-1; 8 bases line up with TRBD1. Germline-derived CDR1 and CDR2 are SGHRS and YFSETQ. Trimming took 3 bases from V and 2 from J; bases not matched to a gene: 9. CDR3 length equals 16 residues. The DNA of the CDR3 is TGCGCCAGCAGCTCCCAGGGGGCAGGGGGTAACACTGAAGCTTTCTTT. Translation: CASSSQGAGGNTEAFF. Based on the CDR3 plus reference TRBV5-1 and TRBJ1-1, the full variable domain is KAGVTQTPRYLIKTRGQQVTLSCSPISGHRSVSWYQQTPGQGLQFLFEYFSETQRNKGNFPGRFSGRQFSNSRSEMNVSTLELGDSALYLCASSSQGAGGNTEAFFGQGTRLTVV.

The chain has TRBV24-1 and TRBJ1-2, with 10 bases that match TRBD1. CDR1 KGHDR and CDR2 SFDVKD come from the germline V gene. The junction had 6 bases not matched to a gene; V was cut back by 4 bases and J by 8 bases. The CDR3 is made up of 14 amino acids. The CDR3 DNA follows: TGTGCCACCAGTGACCCGGGACAGGGGATCGGCTACACCTTC. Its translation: CATSDPGQGIGYTF.

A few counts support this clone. The DNA of the CDR3 is TGTGCCAGCAGCTTGGAGGACAGGGATAATTCACCCCTCCACTTT. This translates into CASSLEDRDNSPLHF. The chain is built from TRBV5-8 and TRBJ1-6; 8 positions match TRBD1. The CDR3 has 15 residues. V was clipped by 0 bases and J by 5 bases; unmatched bases: 1. The germline CDR1 and CDR2 sequences are SGHTS and YDEGEE.

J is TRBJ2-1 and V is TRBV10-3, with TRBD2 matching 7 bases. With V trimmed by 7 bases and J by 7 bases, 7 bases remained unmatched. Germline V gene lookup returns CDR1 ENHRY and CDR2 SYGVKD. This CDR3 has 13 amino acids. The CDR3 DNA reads TGTGCCATCACAGAAGCGGGGCGAAATGAGCAGTTCTTC. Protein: CAITEAGRNEQFF.

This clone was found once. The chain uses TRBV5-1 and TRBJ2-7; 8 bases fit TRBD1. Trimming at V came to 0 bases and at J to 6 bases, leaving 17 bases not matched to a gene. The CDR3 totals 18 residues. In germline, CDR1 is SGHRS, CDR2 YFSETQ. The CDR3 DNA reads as TGCGCCAGCAGCTTGGGAGGTCTGCGGGACAGGCCACTGCTCGAGCAGTACTTC. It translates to CASSLGGLRDRPLLEQYF.

CDR3 residues: CASSHTTPGYTF. Written as DNA, the CDR3 is TGTGCCAGCAGCCACACGACACCGGGCTACACCTTC. The V call is TRBV6-2 or TRBV6-3, the J call TRBJ1-2; D not certain. V lost 6 bases to trimming and J lost 8 bases, with 13 bases between them. Germline V gene data show CDR1 as MNHEY and CDR2 as SVGEGT. This CDR3 has 12 residues.

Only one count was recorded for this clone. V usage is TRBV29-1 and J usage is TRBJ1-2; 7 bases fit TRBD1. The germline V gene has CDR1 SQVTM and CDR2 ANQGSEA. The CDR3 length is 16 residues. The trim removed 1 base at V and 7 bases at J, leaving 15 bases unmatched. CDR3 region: CSVEGTGSSNQLGYTF. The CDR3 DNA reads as TGCAGCGTTGAAGGGACAGGATCCTCGAACCAACTTGGCTACACCTTC. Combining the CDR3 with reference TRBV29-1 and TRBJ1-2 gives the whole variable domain SAVISQKPSRDICQRGTSLTIQCQVDSQVTMMFWYRQQPGQSLTLIATANQGSEATYESGFVIDKFPISRPNLTFSTLTVSNMSPEDSSIYLCSVEGTGSSNQLGYTFGSGTRLTVV.

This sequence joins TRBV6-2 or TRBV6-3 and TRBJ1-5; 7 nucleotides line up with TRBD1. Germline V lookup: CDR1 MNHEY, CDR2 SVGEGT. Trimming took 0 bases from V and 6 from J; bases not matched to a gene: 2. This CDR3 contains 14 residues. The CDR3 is CASSYSPGGQPQHF. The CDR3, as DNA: TGTGCCAGCAGTTACTCGCCAGGGGGTCAGCCCCAGCATTTT.

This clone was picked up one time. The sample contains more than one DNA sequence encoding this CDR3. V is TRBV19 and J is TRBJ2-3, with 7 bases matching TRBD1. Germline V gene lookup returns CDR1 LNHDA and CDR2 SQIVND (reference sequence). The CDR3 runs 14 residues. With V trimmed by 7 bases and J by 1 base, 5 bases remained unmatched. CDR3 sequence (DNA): TGTGCCAGTACCGACGGACAGGGCACAGATACGCAGTATTTT. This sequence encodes CASTDGQGTDTQYF.

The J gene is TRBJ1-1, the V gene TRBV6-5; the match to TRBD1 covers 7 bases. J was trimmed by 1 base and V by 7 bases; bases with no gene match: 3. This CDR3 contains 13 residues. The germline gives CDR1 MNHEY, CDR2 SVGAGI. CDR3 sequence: CASMRGRNTEAFF. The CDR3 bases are TGTGCCAGCATGAGGGGGCGGAACACTGAAGCTTTCTTT.

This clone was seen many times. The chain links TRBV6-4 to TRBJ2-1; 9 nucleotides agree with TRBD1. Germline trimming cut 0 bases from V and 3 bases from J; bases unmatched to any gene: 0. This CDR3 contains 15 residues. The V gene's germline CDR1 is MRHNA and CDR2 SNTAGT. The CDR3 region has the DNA TGTGCCAGCAGTGACTCGACAGGGGGCTACAATGAGCAGTTCTTC. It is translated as CASSDSTGGYNEQFF.

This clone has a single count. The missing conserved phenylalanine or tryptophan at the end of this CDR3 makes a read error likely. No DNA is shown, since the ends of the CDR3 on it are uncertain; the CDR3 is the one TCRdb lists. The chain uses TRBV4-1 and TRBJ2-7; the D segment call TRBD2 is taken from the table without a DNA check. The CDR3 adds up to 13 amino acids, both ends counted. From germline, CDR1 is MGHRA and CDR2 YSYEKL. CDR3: CASSQLGTSGGRL.

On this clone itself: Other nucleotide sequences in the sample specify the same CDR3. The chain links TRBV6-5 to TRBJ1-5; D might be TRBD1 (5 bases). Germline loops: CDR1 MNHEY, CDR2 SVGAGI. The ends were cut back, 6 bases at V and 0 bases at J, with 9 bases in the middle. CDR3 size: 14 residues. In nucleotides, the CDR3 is TGTGCCAGCAGCAGGGATTATAGCAATCAGCCCCAGCATTTT. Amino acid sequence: CASSRDYSNQPQHF.

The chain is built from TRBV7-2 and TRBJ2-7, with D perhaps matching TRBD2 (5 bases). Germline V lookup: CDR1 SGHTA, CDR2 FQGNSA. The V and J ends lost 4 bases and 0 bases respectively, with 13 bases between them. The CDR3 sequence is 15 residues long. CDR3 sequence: CASSSRQDSSYEQYF. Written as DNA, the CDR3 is TGTGCCAGCAGCTCCCGGCAGGACTCCTCCTACGAGCAGTACTTC.

The CDR3 region has the DNA TGTGCCCCCAGTAGGGAGGAACAGAACACTGAAGCTTTCTTT. Its translation: CAPSREEQNTEAFF. This chain links TRBV30 with TRBJ1-1; D is ambiguous. Trimming removed 8 bases at V and 1 base at J, with 17 bases between. Germline assignment: CDR1 GTSNPN and CDR2 SVGIG (reference sequence). The CDR3 loop spans 14 amino acids.

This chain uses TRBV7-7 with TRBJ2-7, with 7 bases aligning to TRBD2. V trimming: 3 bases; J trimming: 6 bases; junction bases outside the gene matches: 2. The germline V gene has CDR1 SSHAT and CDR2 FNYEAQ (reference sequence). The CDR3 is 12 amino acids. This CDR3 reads CASSLGGGEQYF. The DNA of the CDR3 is TGTGCCAGCAGCTTGGGGGGGGGCGAGCAGTACTTC.